These T cell receptor beta chains were read from a single sample in a study of T cells after yellow fever vaccination. TCRdb called the 5' RACE reads again in MiXCR, with one record for every CDR3 protein. The sample includes more than 95,000 distinct CDR3 sequences, approximately 9% seen only once; the top ten take 30% to 50%. Source: CD8+ T cells sorted from PBMCs, taken on the day of the yellow fever booster vaccination. These receptors were taken from a young man who received the YFV17D yellow fever vaccine. The CDR3 runs from the conserved cysteine through the conserved F or W. Fields, in order: V gene, D gene, J gene, clone size, CDR3 DNA, CDR3 protein. D genes are given only for firm matches. Expanded clones are given a class, and other clones once, few, many or no size at all.

TRBV29-1	TRBD2	TRBJ2-3	.	TGCAGCTCCGTTCGCCTAGCGGGGGGGTTCACAGATACGCAGTATTTT	CSSVRLAGGFTDTQYF
TRBV4-3	TRBD1	TRBJ2-2	.	TGCGCCAGCAGCCAAGAGGTCAGGGGGCCGGTCGGGGAGCTGTTTTTT	CASSQEVRGPVGELFF
TRBV6-2/TRBV6-3	TRBD1	TRBJ2-3	.	TGTGCCACGAGTAGGGACAGGGGCACAGATACGCAGTATTTT	CATSRDRGTDTQYF
TRBV29-1	.	TRBJ1-5	few	TGCAGCGCCAAGCGGGGTTGGAATCAGCCCCAGCATTTT	CSAKRGWNQPQHF
TRBV19	.	TRBJ1-5	.	TGTGCCAGCTCAAGTAAGAGACAGCGAAATCAGCCCCAGCATTTT	CASSSKRQRNQPQHF
TRBV29-1	.	TRBJ2-1	many	TGCAGCGTCCGGGTGGGCTCTACGTACAATGAGCAGTTCTTC	CSVRVGSTYNEQFF
TRBV3-1	.	TRBJ2-4	.	TGTGCCAGCAGCCAAGTGGGGGTTGAAAACATTCAGTACTTC	CASSQVGVENIQYF
TRBV28	.	TRBJ2-1	many	TGTGCCTGGGGGAAGAATGAGCAGTTCTTC	CAWGKNEQFF
TRBV12-3/TRBV12-4	TRBD1	TRBJ1-2	.	TGTGCCAGCAGTAGAGGACAGGGGATCTTGGGCTATGGCTACACCTTC	CASSRGQGILGYGYTF
TRBV25-1	TRBD1	TRBJ2-5	few	TGTGCCAGCAGTGGCCCCGGACAGGGCCAAGAGACCCAGTACTTC	CASSGPGQGQETQYF
TRBV9	TRBD1	TRBJ2-2	.	TGTGCCAGCAGAACAGGGGTCTCGAACACCGGGGAGCTGTTTTTT	CASRTGVSNTGELFF
TRBV20-1	TRBD1	TRBJ2-7	.	TGCAGTGCTAGTAGGGACAGGGGCTCCTACGAGCAGTACTTC	CSASRDRGSYEQYF
TRBV7-9	.	TRBJ2-5	.	TGTGCCAGCAGCTTCGGCCCGGTGGGAGAGACCCAGTACTTC	CASSFGPVGETQYF
TRBV18	.	TRBJ1-1	.	TGTGCCAGCTCACCACCAGGGAATGCTGAAGCTTTCTTT	CASSPPGNAEAFF
TRBV5-6	.	TRBJ1-1	few	TGTGCCAGCACCGGTTGGGAGAGGGGAGTGAACACTGAAGCTTTCTTT	CASTGWERGVNTEAFF
TRBV7-3	.	TRBJ2-3	many	TGTGCCAGCAGCTATGAGATAACGGGCACAGATACGCAGTATTTT	CASSYEITGTDTQYF
TRBV5-8	.	TRBJ2-3	few	TGTGCCAGCAGCCAGACCGCCACAGATACGCAGTATTTT	CASSQTATDTQYF
TRBV7-2	.	TRBJ2-3	.	TGTGCCAGCAGCCCCACCAAGGACAGTTACACAGATACGCAGTATTTT	CASSPTKDSYTDTQYF
TRBV15	TRBD1	TRBJ2-1	.	TGTGCCACCAGGAGGGCGACAGGGGGTAATGAGCAGTTCTTC	CATRRATGGNEQFF
TRBV4-1	.	TRBJ1-2	.	TGCGCCAGCAGCCAAGAGGGTCGGGGCCCGTATGGCTACACCTTC	CASSQEGRGPYGYTF
TRBV12-3/TRBV12-4	.	TRBJ1-5	few	TGTGCCAGCAGTCCACGGGGCGGATATCAGCCCCAGCATTTT	CASSPRGGYQPQHF
TRBV7-6	.	TRBJ2-5	few	TGTGCCAGCAGCTTAGAGCCCGAGGCGGCAACCCAAGAGACCCAGTACTTC	CASSLEPEAATQETQYF
TRBV6-5	.	TRBJ2-1	few	TGTGCCAGCAGTCCCTCGGATCGCAATGAGCAGTTCTTC	CASSPSDRNEQFF
TRBV21-1	.	TRBJ1-1	few	TGTGCCAGCTCCTGGGACAGGGGGCAAGACACTGAAGCTTTCTTT	CASSWDRGQDTEAFF
TRBV4-1	.	TRBJ1-6	once	TGCGCCAGCAGCCAAGAATGGAATTCACCCCTCCACTTT	CASSQEWNSPLHF
TRBV6-5	.	TRBJ1-4	few	TGTGCCAGCAGTTACCAGGGTTCCAAAAAACTGTTTTTT	CASSYQGSKKLFF
TRBV5-4	.	TRBJ2-5	many	TGTGCCAGCAGCCCTAGAGGGGTGACCCAGTACTTC	CASSPRGVTQYF
TRBV7-9	TRBD1	TRBJ2-3	many	TGTGCCAGCAGCTTAGCTGGGACAGCCGATACGCAGTATTTT	CASSLAGTADTQYF
TRBV9	.	TRBJ1-5	.	TGTGCCAGCAGCGTAGGGGCGGTCAGCAATCAGCCCCAGCATTTT	CASSVGAVSNQPQHF
TRBV12-3/TRBV12-4	.	TRBJ1-2	many	TGTGCCAGCAGTCAGACACTTAACTATGGCTACACCTTC	CASSQTLNYGYTF
TRBV19	.	TRBJ1-2	many	TGTGCCAGTAAATCCTGGCAGAACTATGGCTACACCTTC	CASKSWQNYGYTF
TRBV5-1	.	TRBJ2-5	.	TGCGCCAGCAGCCCCCCGACCCAAGAGACCCAGTACTTC	CASSPPTQETQYF
TRBV12-5	.	TRBJ2-3	.	TGTGCTAGTGGTTTCATACTAGAAGCAACAGATACGCAGTATTTT	CASGFILEATDTQYF